This entry describes one T cell receptor beta chain. This entry is derived from a study of blood T cell repertoires in COVID-19. Overall study context: COVID-19 samples collected from the United States, Italy and Spain covered acute and convalescent phases.

Methods used by the authors: Amplification with reference gene primers provided the estimates of nucleated cell counts. Sequencing was performed with immunoSEQ multiplex PCR; in TCRdb, only in-frame clones are kept and a portion is missing. V and J calls and clone size are copied from that table; D and trimming were computed from the DNA. The sample has approximately 470,000 clones; approximately 83% are singletons. V was cut by 7 bases and J by 5 bases, with 20 bases left in between. Germline values: CDR1 LNHDA, CDR2 SQIVND (reference sequence). There are 15 residues in the CDR3. The sequence came from a human donor in a cohort sampled during active COVID-19. The sample comprised peripheral blood. V and J are TRBV19 and TRBJ1-1; D perhaps matches TRBD1 (6 bases). The CDR3 coding sequence is TGTGCCAGTAAGAGACCGCAGGGGTTAGGAACTGAAGCTTTCTTT. Protein sequence: CASKRPQGLGTEAFF.